These 19 T cell receptor beta chains originate from one sample sequenced in a study of control samples from healthy donors and cancer patients. Sequenced by immunoSEQ multiplex PCR; TCRdb stores in-frame clones only, minus some. Of 130,000 or so clones detected, roughly 90% appear once; the ten largest clones hold over 6.5%. Sequenced input: PBMCs. The receptor source for this set is a man aged 45-65 years with head and neck cancer.

The chain couples TRBV11-2 to TRBJ1-1; 7 bases are a match to TRBD1. This CDR3 is built from 14 residues. The V segment lost 7 bases and the J segment 5 bases; nucleotides outside the gene matches: 10. CDR1 is SGHAT and CDR2 is FQNNGV in the germline V gene. The CDR3, as DNA: TGTGCCAGCACCGTGGACAGGTTCGGGACTGAAGCTTTCTTT. Its protein is CASTVDRFGTEAFF.

The rearrangement uses TRBV19 and TRBJ1-4; D gene uncertain. Per the germline V gene, CDR1 is LNHDA and CDR2 is SQIVND (reference sequence). With 5 bases removed from V and 7 bases from J, the gap between germline ends came to 17 bases. The CDR3 spans 15 residues. CDR3 sequence (DNA): TGTGCCAGTAGTCTTCACTCGACGAGGAGTGAAAAACTGTTTTTT. It codes for CASSLHSTRSEKLFF.

V gene TRBV7-3 combines with J gene TRBJ2-3; D may match TRBD1 or TRBD2 (7 bases each). Trimming took 5 bases from V and 5 from J, leaving 14 bases between them. The CDR3 contains 14 residues. Germline loops: CDR1 SGHTA, CDR2 FQGTGA. CDR3 bases: TGTGCCAGCAGCCAGGGGGGGAGTATAGATACGCAGTATTTT. This encodes CASSQGGSIDTQYF. The variable domain in full, completed from reference TRBV7-3 and TRBJ2-3, reads GAGVSQTPSNKVTEKGKYVELRCDPISGHTALYWYRQSLGQGPEFLIYFQGTGAADDSGLPNDRFFAVRPEGSVSTLKIQRTERGDSAVYLCASSQGGSIDTQYFGPGTRLTVL.

As to this clone: The junction departs from germline at one end; a sequencing error may be responsible. V is TRBV19 and J is TRBJ2-1; 8 bases are a match to TRBD2. This CDR3 region has 16 residues. Germline lookup yields CDR1 LNHDA and CDR2 SQIVND (reference sequence). In DNA, the CDR3 is TGTGCCGGTAGTATTATTACTAGCGGAGCCTACAATGAGCAGTTCTTC. It encodes CAGSIITSGAYNEQFF.

This clone was seen a few times. The V gene is TRBV11-3, the J gene TRBJ1-1; 9 nucleotides align to TRBD1. The junction had 11 bases not matched to a gene; V was cut back by 2 bases and J by 4 bases. Germline CDR1 SGHNT, CDR2 YENEEA. CDR3 length: 17 residues. The CDR3, as DNA: TGTGCCAGCAGCTTAAAGGACAGGGGAGGTCAAGGCACTGAAGCTTTCTTT. It specifies CASSLKDRGGQGTEAFF.

This sequence joins TRBV7-9 and TRBJ2-1, with 7 bases that match TRBD2. Germline V gene sequence: CDR1 SEHNR, CDR2 FQNEAQ (reference sequence). CDR3 size: 14 residues. The V gene end was trimmed by 7 bases and the J gene end by 9 bases; junction bases not matched to a gene: 12. CDR3 loop: CASILLASVGEQFF. DNA of the CDR3: TGTGCCAGCATCCTACTAGCGTCCGTCGGTGAGCAGTTCTTC.

The V and J genes are TRBV7-8 and TRBJ1-1, with 8 bases lining up with TRBD1. The CDR3 totals 14 residues. Germline V CDR1 and CDR2: SGHVS, FQNEAQ. The V and J ends lost 3 bases and 5 bases, in that order; junction bases with no gene match: 5. This chain's CDR3 is CASSFNRGRTEAFF. For the CDR3, the DNA is TGTGCCAGCAGCTTTAACAGGGGGAGGACTGAAGCTTTCTTT.

The V gene is TRBV7-9, the J gene TRBJ2-1; TRBD2 matches at 7 bases. CDR3 length equals 15 residues. Germline V lookup: CDR1 SEHNR, CDR2 FQNEAQ (reference sequence). V was clipped by 4 bases and J by 1 base; unmatched bases: 4. The CDR3 DNA follows: TGTGCCAGCAGCTCGGGACTAAATTCCTACAATGAGCAGTTCTTC. This encodes CASSSGLNSYNEQFF.

This chain links TRBV7-6 with TRBJ2-1, with 12 bases aligning to TRBD2. The junction had 3 bases not matched to a gene; V was cut back by 4 bases and J by 5 bases. This CDR3 spans 15 amino acids. Germline V gene lookup returns CDR1 SGHVS and CDR2 FNYEAQ. The CDR3 loop is CASSSTSGSHNEQFF. The CDR3 bases are TGTGCCAGCAGCTCGACTAGCGGGAGTCACAATGAGCAGTTCTTC.

The genes are TRBV7-9 and TRBJ1-4, with D uncertain. Germline CDR1 is SEHNR and CDR2 is FQNEAQ (reference sequence). The CDR3 spans 12 residues. The V end lost 3 bases, the J end lost 10 bases, and 9 bases lay between the germline ends. The CDR3 here is CASSLDEGKLFF. The CDR3 DNA follows: TGTGCCAGCAGCTTGGATGAAGGAAAACTGTTTTTT.

This chain uses TRBV4-1 with TRBJ2-7; D is unresolved. V was trimmed by 0 bases and J by 2 bases, leaving 14 bases between them. The CDR3 loop spans 16 amino acids. The V gene's germline CDR1 is MGHRA and CDR2 YSYEKL. The CDR3 nucleotides read TGCGCCAGCAGCCAAGATGATAGCAAGGGAACCTACGAGCAGTACTTC. Amino acid sequence: CASSQDDSKGTYEQYF.

This clone was counted a single time. V and J are TRBV5-1 and TRBJ2-7; the match to TRBD2 covers 12 bases. V trimming: 8 bases; J trimming: 2 bases; junction bases outside the gene matches: 5. Germline CDR1 reads SGHRS; CDR2 reads YFSETQ. The CDR3 runs 14 residues. The CDR3 DNA follows: TGCGCCAGAAAACGACTAGCGGGAGCCTACGAGCAGTACTTC. This encodes CARKRLAGAYEQYF.

V gene TRBV15 combines with J gene TRBJ2-4, with 8 bases fitting TRBD1. CDR1 LNHNV and CDR2 YYDKDF come from the germline V gene (reference sequence). The CDR3 runs 15 residues. After removal of 5 bases from V and 7 bases from J, the junction contained 10 bases not matched to a gene. Here the CDR3 DNA reads TGTGCCACCAGCGCCGGTCACCAGGGGGCGAACATTCAGTACTTC. Translated: CATSAGHQGANIQYF.

This sequence joins TRBV7-8 and TRBJ1-5; D unresolved. The germline gives CDR1 SGHVS, CDR2 FQNEAQ. The V and J ends lost 11 bases and 5 bases respectively, with 13 bases between them. The CDR3 is 12 residues long. Here the CDR3 reads CAPPRVDQPQHF. CDR3 bases: TGTGCCCCGCCCCGGGTAGATCAGCCCCAGCATTTT.

V is TRBV14 and J is TRBJ2-7; 7 nucleotides match TRBD1. The CDR3 has 15 amino acids. V shed 3 bases and J 2 bases; nucleotides not matched to a gene: 7. In germline, CDR1 is SGHDN, CDR2 FVKESK. This chain's CDR3 is CASSHRTGRPYEQYF. As DNA, the CDR3 is TGTGCCAGCAGCCACCGGACAGGCCGCCCCTACGAGCAGTACTTC.

The chain joins TRBV5-1 to TRBJ2-2, with 12 bases matching TRBD1. The germline CDR1 and CDR2 sequences are SGHRS and YFSETQ. The CDR3 is 16 amino acids. After removal of 1 base from V and 7 bases from J, the junction contained 5 bases not matched to a gene. The CDR3, as DNA: TGCGCCAGCAGCTTGAGTGGGACAGGGGGCGGCGGGGAGCTGTTTTTT. It specifies CASSLSGTGGGGELFF.

The chain joins TRBV6-5 to TRBJ1-5; D unclear. The length of the CDR3 is 14 residues. CDR1 and CDR2 (germline): MNHEY, SVGAGI. With 8 bases removed from V and 1 base from J, the gap between germline ends came to 12 bases. The CDR3 spells CASGPVGSNQPQHF. Here the CDR3 DNA reads TGTGCCAGCGGTCCAGTGGGGAGCAATCAGCCCCAGCATTTT.

This rearrangement joins TRBV27 to TRBJ2-1, with 8 positions matching TRBD1. J lost 4 bases, V lost 5 bases, and 10 bases had no gene match. The CDR3 is 16 amino acids. Germline assignment: CDR1 MNHEY and CDR2 SMNVEV (reference sequence). The CDR3 DNA follows: TGTGCCAGCAGTCCCTCAGGGGGCGGGACTTACAATGAGCAGTTCTTC. Translation gives CASSPSGGGTYNEQFF.

The V call is TRBV7-6, the J call TRBJ2-5; TRBD1 or TRBD2 may be the D gene (5 bases each). CDR3 length: 15 amino acids. V was cut by 2 bases and J by 0 bases, with 10 bases left in between. Germline-derived CDR1 and CDR2 are SGHVS and FNYEAQ. The CDR3 bases are TGTGCCAGCAGCTTATATACGGGACACCAAGAGACCCAGTACTTC. This translates into CASSLYTGHQETQYF.